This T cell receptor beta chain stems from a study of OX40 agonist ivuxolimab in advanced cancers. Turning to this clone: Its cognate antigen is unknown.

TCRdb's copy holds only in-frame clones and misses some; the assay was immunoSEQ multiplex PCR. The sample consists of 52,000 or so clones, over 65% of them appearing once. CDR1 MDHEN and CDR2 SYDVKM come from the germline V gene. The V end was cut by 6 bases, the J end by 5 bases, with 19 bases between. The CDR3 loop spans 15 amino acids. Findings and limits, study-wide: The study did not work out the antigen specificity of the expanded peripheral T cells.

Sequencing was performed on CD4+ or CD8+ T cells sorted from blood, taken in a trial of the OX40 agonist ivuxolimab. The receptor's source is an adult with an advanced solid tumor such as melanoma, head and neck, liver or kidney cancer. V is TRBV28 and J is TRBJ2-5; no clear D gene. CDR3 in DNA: TGTGCCAGCAGCGAATCCGGCCTGGGTGGGGAGACCCAGTACTTC. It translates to CASSESGLGGETQYF. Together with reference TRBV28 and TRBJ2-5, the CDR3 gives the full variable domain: DVKVTQSSRYLVKRTGEKVFLECVQDMDHENMFWYRQDPGLGLRLIYFSYDVKMKEKGDIPEGYSVSREKKERFSLILESASTNQTSMYLCASSESGLGGETQYFGPGTRLLVL.